The 32 T cell receptor beta chains below were found in one sample sequenced in a study of technical replicates of blood from a few donors. Profiled with immunoSEQ multiplex PCR; TCRdb holds only in-frame clones, not every one. Of some 66,000 clones listed, roughly 98% are singletons. The sample taken for sequencing was T cells isolated from PBMCs. These receptors originate from a human donor in good health.

This clone came up once. This chain links TRBV6-5 with TRBJ2-7, with D unclear. The CDR3 sequence is 12 residues long. Germline-derived CDR1 and CDR2 are MNHEY and SVGAGI. Trimming stripped 6 bases from V and 4 bases from J, with 10 bases between. CDR3 DNA sequence: TGTGCCAGCAGAAAGACGGAGTACGAGCAGTACTTC. It yields the protein CASRKTEYEQYF.

The chain recombines TRBV18 with TRBJ2-5, with 9 positions matching TRBD1. Germline CDR1 is KGHSH and CDR2 is LQKENI. The CDR3 consists of 15 residues. After removal of 4 bases from V and 2 bases from J, the junction contained 5 bases not matched to a gene. The CDR3 region is CASSQIGTGQETQYF. CDR3 coding DNA: TGTGCCAGCTCACAGATTGGGACAGGGCAAGAGACCCAGTACTTC.

The chain combines TRBV18 with TRBJ1-2; no definite D call. CDR1 and CDR2 from the germline V gene are KGHSH and LQKENI. This CDR3 spans 13 amino acids. V was cut by 0 bases and J by 4 bases, with 6 bases left in between. The CDR3 region is CASSPPGAYGYTF. The CDR3 DNA reads TGTGCCAGCTCACCACCAGGAGCCTATGGCTACACCTTC.

The J gene is TRBJ2-3, the V gene TRBV5-4; 7 nucleotides line up with TRBD2. V shed 1 base and J 10 bases; nucleotides not matched to a gene: 18. There are 17 residues in the CDR3. In germline, CDR1 is SGHNT, CDR2 YYREEE (reference sequence). The CDR3 protein is CASSLSGGGPYGRPQYF. Written as DNA, the CDR3 is TGTGCCAGCAGCTTGTCCGGGGGAGGGCCCTATGGGAGGCCGCAGTATTTT.

Only one count was recorded for this clone. This chain links TRBV9 with TRBJ2-4; 10 bases are shared with TRBD1. This CDR3 has 19 amino acids. J gave up 6 bases and V 0 bases, and 15 bases lay outside the gene matches. Germline values: CDR1 SGDLS, CDR2 YYNGEE. CDR3 in DNA: TGTGCCAGCAGCGTAGGGAGGGACAGGGGTTCTATAGGGAGAAACATTCAGTACTTC. Its translation is CASSVGRDRGSIGRNIQYF.

This chain links TRBV29-1 with TRBJ2-7; 12 nucleotides align to TRBD2. The CDR3 spans 16 residues. Germline-derived CDR1 and CDR2 are SQVTM and ANQGSEA. V shed 7 bases, J shed 0 bases, and the junction held 10 bases outside the gene matches. DNA for the CDR3: TGCAGCGCATGGACGACTAGCGGGGGCCGCTCCTACGAGCAGTACTTC. This codes for CSAWTTSGGRSYEQYF.

CDR3 DNA sequence: TGTGCCAGCTCAGGTCCCCTTGAGAACAATGAGCAGTTCTTC. Residues: CASSGPLENNEQFF. The gene calls are TRBV18 and TRBJ2-1; the D is unclear. Germline lookup yields CDR1 KGHSH and CDR2 LQKENI. V gave up 5 bases and J gave up 5 bases, with 13 bases separating them. The CDR3 contains 14 residues.

The chain is built from TRBV5-6 and TRBJ1-1, with 7 bases fitting TRBD1. Germline V gives CDR1 SGHDT, CDR2 YYEEEE. The CDR3 totals 18 residues. Trimming cost V 4 bases and J 3 bases; bases outside gene matches: 18. CDR3 region: CASSEWDSEEVYDTEAFF. CDR3 bases: TGTGCCAGCAGCGAATGGGACAGCGAAGAGGTGTACGACACTGAAGCTTTCTTT.

The chain has TRBV6-6 and TRBJ2-7; 12 bases fit TRBD2. CDR1 and CDR2 (germline): MNHNY, SVGAGI (reference sequence). Trimming removed 0 bases from V and 0 bases from J; junction bases left unmatched: 0. This CDR3 contains 16 residues. The CDR3 reads CASSYSTSGSSYEQYF. As DNA, the CDR3 is TGTGCCAGCAGTTACTCGACTAGCGGGAGCTCCTACGAGCAGTACTTC.

This rearrangement joins TRBV6-5 to TRBJ1-2; possibly TRBD1 for D (5 bases). Germline CDR1 MNHEY, CDR2 SVGAGI. V was pared by 2 bases and J by 5 bases, with 9 bases between. The CDR3 runs to 13 residues. The CDR3 here is CASSYGGVYGYTF. The CDR3 DNA follows: TGTGCCAGCAGTTACGGGGGGGTGTATGGCTACACCTTC.

The chain recombines TRBV7-7 with TRBJ2-1, with 14 bases fitting TRBD2. Germline V gene lookup returns CDR1 SSHAT and CDR2 FNYEAQ (reference sequence). The CDR3 runs to 16 residues. With V trimmed by 5 bases and J by 8 bases, 8 bases remained unmatched. This CDR3 is CASSRTSGRMKDEQFF. The CDR3, as DNA: TGTGCCAGCAGCAGGACTAGCGGGAGGATGAAGGATGAGCAGTTCTTC.

The chain recombines TRBV20-1 with TRBJ1-1, with D tentatively TRBD1 (5 bases). Trimming took 7 bases from V and 6 from J, leaving 9 bases between them. CDR1 DFQATT and CDR2 SNEGSKA come from the germline V gene (reference sequence). The CDR3 length is 10 residues. The CDR3 DNA follows: TGCAGTGACACGACAGCTGAAGCTTTCTTT. Translation gives CSDTTAEAFF.

This rearrangement joins TRBV6-1 to TRBJ2-1, with a weak D call TRBD2 (6 bases). Trimming took 8 bases from V and 8 from J, leaving 13 bases between them. CDR1 and CDR2 from the germline V gene are MNHNS and SASEGT. The CDR3 has 12 amino acids. CDR3: CASGLLGDEQFF. The CDR3 nucleotides read TGTGCCAGCGGACTACTAGGTGATGAGCAGTTCTTC.

This chain joins TRBV5-1 and TRBJ2-1; 10 bases align to TRBD2. Germline assignment: CDR1 SGHRS and CDR2 YFSETQ. This CDR3 comprises 15 residues. The V gene end was trimmed by 1 base and the J gene end by 7 bases; junction bases not matched to a gene: 5. In nucleotides, the CDR3 is TGCGCCAGCAGCTTGACAGCGGGGGGGCAGAATGAGCAGTTCTTC. Translated, it gives CASSLTAGGQNEQFF.

This sequence joins TRBV6-5 and TRBJ2-7; 12 positions match TRBD1. Per the germline V gene, CDR1 is MNHEY and CDR2 is SVGAGI. With V trimmed by 2 bases and J by 7 bases, 9 bases remained unmatched. This CDR3 spans 16 amino acids. CDR3 coding DNA: TGTGCCAGCAGTTACGGCTTTCCGGGACAGGGGGCTGAGCAGTACTTC. Its protein product is CASSYGFPGQGAEQYF.

This clone was seen once. CDR3 in amino acids: CASSSQGAVNDEQYF. CDR3 DNA sequence: TGTGCCAGCAGCAGCCAGGGGGCGGTCAATGACGAGCAGTACTTC. V is TRBV7-9 and J is TRBJ2-7; TRBD1 aligns across 8 bases. J lost 5 bases, V lost 5 bases, and 11 bases had no gene match. The germline gives CDR1 SEHNR, CDR2 FQNEAQ (reference sequence). CDR3 length: 15 residues.

The rearrangement links TRBV2 to TRBJ1-2; 8 positions agree with TRBD1. This CDR3 is built from 13 residues. Germline V gene data show CDR1 as SNHLY and CDR2 as FYNNEI. After removal of 3 bases from V and 11 bases from J, the junction contained 8 bases not matched to a gene. The chain's CDR3 is CASSDDRGGWYTF. As DNA, the CDR3 is TGTGCCAGCAGTGACGACAGGGGTGGATGGTACACCTTC.

The chain couples TRBV5-1 to TRBJ2-7; the D gene is possibly TRBD1 (6 bases). The germline gives CDR1 SGHRS, CDR2 YFSETQ. With 4 bases removed from V and 1 base from J, the gap between germline ends came to 15 bases. This CDR3 contains 15 residues. Here the CDR3 reads CASSPLGRGSYEQYF. CDR3 bases: TGCGCCAGCAGCCCCCTAGGCAGGGGATCCTACGAGCAGTACTTC.

The V call is TRBV5-1, the J call TRBJ2-7; 11 positions match TRBD2. Germline assignment: CDR1 SGHRS and CDR2 YFSETQ. V lost 4 bases to trimming and J lost 5 bases; unmatched junction nucleotides: 8. The CDR3 is made up of 15 amino acids. The CDR3 loop reads CASSPTSGSIHEQYF. CDR3 nucleotide sequence: TGCGCCAGCAGCCCCACTAGCGGGAGTATCCACGAGCAGTACTTC.

This rearrangement joins TRBV21-1 to TRBJ2-2; the table calls TRBD2, which could not be checked here. TRBV21-1 counts as a pseudogene. The CDR3 loop spans 16 amino acids. CDR3 sequence (DNA): TGTGCCAGCAGTCAAGGGCCAGGGAGGATACCCGGGGAGCTGTTTTTT. Amino acid sequence: CASSQGPGRIPGELFF.

This clone was seen just once. J is TRBJ1-1 and V is TRBV7-9; D remains unclear. Trimming removed 5 bases from V and 1 base from J, with 5 bases in between. The CDR3 covers 12 residues. The germline V gene has CDR1 SEHNR and CDR2 FQNEAQ (reference sequence). Here the CDR3 reads CASSRGNTEAFF. Here the CDR3 DNA reads TGTGCCAGCAGCCGGGGGAACACTGAAGCTTTCTTT.

This chain joins TRBV9 and TRBJ2-1, with 8 bases aligning to TRBD2. Trimming removed 0 bases from V and 9 bases from J; junction bases left unmatched: 17. Germline values: CDR1 SGDLS, CDR2 YYNGEE. CDR3 size: 18 residues. The CDR3 is CASSVVPGLVDGYGEQFF. CDR3 nucleotides: TGTGCCAGCAGCGTAGTGCCGGGACTAGTTGATGGATACGGTGAGCAGTTCTTC.

This rearrangement joins TRBV14 to TRBJ2-7, with 8 bases lining up with TRBD2. The CDR3 runs 17 residues. The V gene end was trimmed by 0 bases and the J gene end by 2 bases; junction bases not matched to a gene: 9. The germline V gene has CDR1 SGHDN and CDR2 FVKESK. CDR3 region: CASSQDRRTSTTYEQYF. CDR3 in DNA: TGTGCCAGCAGCCAAGATCGTCGGACTAGCACCACCTACGAGCAGTACTTC.

V is TRBV11-2 and J is TRBJ1-3; perhaps TRBD1 as D (6 bases). V was shortened by 0 bases and J by 0 bases, with 12 bases between the two germline ends. The V gene's germline CDR1 is SGHAT and CDR2 FQNNGV. This CDR3 contains 17 residues. This CDR3 reads CASSLEIGQSSGNTIYF. In DNA, the CDR3 is TGTGCCAGCAGCTTAGAGATAGGACAGAGCTCTGGAAACACCATATATTTT.

The chain combines TRBV29-1 with TRBJ2-5; 11 bases match TRBD2. Germline V lookup: CDR1 SQVTM, CDR2 ANQGSEA. The junction had 3 bases not matched to a gene; V was cut back by 5 bases and J by 1 base. This CDR3 has 14 amino acids. CDR3 bases: TGCAGCGTTACTAGCGGGGGCCCCCAAGAGACCCAGTACTTC. It is translated as CSVTSGGPQETQYF.

In DNA, the CDR3 is TGTGCCAGCTCACCACGTTCGAGCTCCACAGATACGCAGTATTTT. The encoded protein is CASSPRSSSTDTQYF. The chain recombines TRBV18 with TRBJ2-3; no definite D call. The germline gives CDR1 KGHSH, CDR2 LQKENI. V gave up 1 base and J gave up 2 bases, with 10 bases separating them. The CDR3 totals 15 residues.

The chain combines TRBV27 with TRBJ2-5; 7 bases map to TRBD2. V trimming: 2 bases; J trimming: 8 bases; junction bases outside the gene matches: 8. Germline V gene sequence: CDR1 MNHEY, CDR2 SMNVEV (reference sequence). This CDR3 region has 14 residues. The CDR3 is CASSLREAGRTQYF. In DNA form, the CDR3 reads TGTGCCAGCAGTTTAAGAGAAGCGGGACGTACCCAGTACTTC.

V and J are TRBV29-1 and TRBJ2-7, with TRBD2 matching over 10 bases. This CDR3 contains 13 residues. Germline-derived CDR1 and CDR2 are SQVTM and ANQGSEA. The V gene end was trimmed by 5 bases and the J gene end by 1 base; junction bases not matched to a gene: 2. This CDR3 is CSVKTSGSYEQYF. The DNA for the CDR3 is TGCAGCGTTAAGACTAGCGGGTCCTACGAGCAGTACTTC.

The CDR3 DNA reads TGCGCCAGCAGGGTAGTAGCTCCCGAAGAGACCCAGTACTTC. This encodes CASRVVAPEETQYF. The V gene is TRBV5-1, the J gene TRBJ2-5; no firm D call. CDR3 length: 14 residues. V lost 5 bases and J 3 bases, leaving 14 bases between the germline ends. CDR1 and CDR2 from the germline V gene are SGHRS and YFSETQ.

The genes are TRBV7-9 and TRBJ1-2; a weak D match, TRBD1 (5 bases). V lost 3 bases to trimming and J lost 2 bases, with 10 bases between them. Germline loops: CDR1 SEHNR, CDR2 FQNEAQ (reference sequence). CDR3 length equals 14 residues. In DNA, the CDR3 is TGTGCCAGCAGCTTCCAACAGGCAAACTATGGCTACACCTTC. This codes for CASSFQQANYGYTF.

The chain has TRBV27 and TRBJ2-1; 7 positions match TRBD2. Germline CDR1 reads MNHEY; CDR2 reads SMNVEV (reference sequence). The CDR3 extends over 13 amino acids. Trimming at V came to 10 bases and at J to 6 bases, leaving 9 bases not matched to a gene. This CDR3 is CATSGNRVNEQFF. For the CDR3, the DNA is TGTGCCACCAGCGGGAATAGGGTCAATGAGCAGTTCTTC.

This chain connects TRBV28 to TRBJ1-1, with a tentative D call TRBD1 (5 bases). Trimming pared 1 base from V and 6 bases from J, leaving 9 bases between. From germline, CDR1 is MDHEN and CDR2 SYDVKM. The CDR3 has 13 residues. CDR3 DNA sequence: TGTGCCAGCAGTTTATCCGGAGGGGCTGAAGCTTTCTTT. This translates into CASSLSGGAEAFF.